The clone carrying this TCR beta chain was observed many times. Its antigen is not identified. Since all of the isolated RNA was reverse transcribed, expressed TCRB transcripts were what got sequenced. Each sample of naive, central memory or regulatory T cells had, on average, about 3.57 million reads. The protocol was immunoSEQ multiplex PCR, while the TCRdb copy is restricted to in-frame clones and leaves out a portion. The data contain 280,000 or so clones, 15% of them singletons. The source of the sample is a study of beta chain features in type 1 diabetes. Across the study: Healthy donors and patients had similar age, gender and cell yields. All samples combined gave 107,917,701 sorted cells for examination. Notes on the study in general: Type 1 diabetes patients had TCRB CDR3s that were shorter (moderately but significantly so) in all four CD4+ subsets. PCR, the amplification step, might favor shorter templates, equally in patients and controls.

Material for sequencing was naive CD4+ T cells from blood. The source is a man aged 18 to 29 with type 1 diabetes.

Here the CDR3 reads CASSFRGGAEDTQYF. The CDR3 DNA reads TGTGCCAGCAGCTTCAGAGGGGGCGCGGAGGATACGCAGTATTTT. The V gene is TRBV7-9, the J gene TRBJ2-3; TRBD1 matches at 7 bases. The V gene's germline CDR1 is SEHNR and CDR2 FQNEAQ (reference sequence). The CDR3 is made up of 15 amino acids. The trim removed 3 bases at V and 6 bases at J, leaving 9 bases unmatched.